Listed below are T cell receptor beta chains from one sample, sequenced in a study of T cells in localized non-small cell lung cancer. Assay used: immunoSEQ multiplex PCR; TCRdb lists only in-frame clones, some missing. The sample has about 26,000 clones, less than 90% seen once; the top ten hold about 14%. The sample was peripheral blood, taken before any cancer treatment. Every receptor here comes from a female donor at least 60 years old with stage II squamous cell lung carcinoma. CDR3s include the opening cysteine and the closing phenylalanine or tryptophan. D genes are given only for firm matches. Only some rows state a clone size, as once, few, many or a class for expanded clones.

-	TRBV19	TRBJ2-5	-	13	CASSTGEWETQYF	TGTGCCAGTAGCACGGGAGAGTGGGAGACCCAGTACTTC
TRBD1	TRBV2	TRBJ1-1	-	13	CAGNGQGDTEAFF	TGTGCCGGAAACGGACAGGGAGACACTGAAGCTTTCTTT
-	TRBV7-3	TRBJ2-2	-	13	CASSLYHTGELFF	TGTGCCAGCAGCTTATATCACACCGGGGAGCTGTTTTTT
-	TRBV5-1	TRBJ2-3	-	13	CASSLELGDTQYF	TGCGCCAGCAGCTTGGAGCTCGGTGATACGCAGTATTTT
-	TRBV2	TRBJ1-1	-	13	CASLQGGNTEAFF	TGTGCCAGCCTTCAGGGTGGGAACACTGAAGCTTTCTTT
-	TRBV7-9	TRBJ1-5	-	15	CASSLEPPSNQPQHF	TGTGCCAGCAGCTTAGAGCCTCCGAGCAATCAGCCCCAGCATTTT
TRBD1	TRBV27	TRBJ2-6	-	15	CAARQGAQGANVLTF	TGTGCCGCGCGTCAGGGGGCACAGGGGGCCAACGTCCTGACTTTC
-	TRBV18	TRBJ2-1	-	15	CASSPLQDSYNEQFF	TGTGCCAGCTCACCACTCCAGGACTCCTACAATGAGCAGTTCTTC
-	TRBV18	TRBJ1-2	-	15	CASSPTGDKNYGYTF	TGTGCCAGCTCACCAACTGGGGACAAGAACTATGGCTACACCTTC
-	TRBV20-1	TRBJ2-7	-	11	CSAPLTYEQYF	TGCAGTGCTCCCCTAACCTACGAGCAGTACTTC
-	TRBV19	TRBJ2-1	once	13	CASSISNYNEQFF	TGTGCCAGTAGTATCTCGAATTACAATGAGCAGTTCTTC
-	TRBV19	TRBJ1-4	-	16	CASSHDRPGGNEKLFF	TGTGCCAGTAGCCACGACAGGCCAGGTGGGAATGAAAAACTGTTTTTT
TRBD2	TRBV6-1	TRBJ2-1	-	18	CASSEVRTSGRWYNEQFF	TGTGCCAGCAGTGAAGTTAGGACTAGCGGGAGGTGGTACAATGAGCAGTTCTTC
TRBD1	TRBV4-1	TRBJ2-3	-	16	CASSQEDRGSTDTQYF	TGCGCCAGCAGCCAAGAGGACAGGGGAAGCACAGATACGCAGTATTTT
TRBD2	TRBV28	TRBJ2-3	once	13	CASTSGGKDTQYF	TGTGCCAGTACTAGCGGGGGGAAAGATACGCAGTATTTT
-	TRBV21-1	TRBJ2-1	-	15	CASSPPRGGDNEQFF	TGTGCCAGCAGCCCACCCAGGGGGGGGGACAATGAGCAGTTCTTC
-	TRBV30	TRBJ1-5	once	13	CAWSKGSNQPQHF	TGTGCCTGGAGCAAGGGTAGCAATCAGCCCCAGCATTTT
TRBD1	TRBV6-5	TRBJ2-7	-	13	CASRTGALYEQYF	TGTGCCAGCAGAACAGGGGCCCTCTACGAGCAGTACTTC
-	TRBV28	TRBJ1-5	-	14	CASSFPDSNQPQHF	TGTGCCAGCAGTTTTCCGGATAGCAATCAGCCCCAGCATTTT
-	TRBV5-6	TRBJ1-1	-	13	CASSSSRSGAAFF	TGTGCCAGCAGCTCGTCCCGGAGCGGGGCAGCTTTCTTT
TRBD2	TRBV18	TRBJ2-5	-	15	CASSPFTSGSETQYF	TGTGCCAGCTCACCATTCACTAGCGGGAGTGAGACCCAGTACTTC
-	TRBV27	TRBJ2-7	-	13	CASSSGTARKQYF	TGTGCCAGCAGCTCAGGGACGGCCCGCAAGCAGTACTTC
-	TRBV6-5	TRBJ1-2	-	14	CASSYRGQGSGYTF	TGTGCCAGCAGTTACCGAGGGCAGGGGAGCGGCTACACCTTC